This T cell receptor beta chain is drawn from a study of blood T cells in healthy people across ages. V lost 6 bases to trimming and J lost 1 base; unmatched junction nucleotides: 13. The germline gives CDR1 MNHEY, CDR2 SVGEGT. CDR3 length: 17 residues. Through a sample-barcoded 5' primer and a J-beta primer mix, a second PCR was run for roughly 7 to 12 cycles. TCRdb reanalysed the 5' RACE reads using MiXCR and keeps one entry per CDR3 protein. The sample lists 1.2 million to 1.5 million distinct CDR3 sequences, roughly 45% seen once, with roughly 8.2% in the top ten. This rearrangement joins TRBV6-2 or TRBV6-3 to TRBJ1-2; 8 bases match TRBD1. Sample: blood. This sequence was found in a woman under 30 in good health. The CDR3 spells CASRTRKPDRGNYGYTF. The CDR3 DNA follows: TGTGCCAGCAGAACCCGCAAACCTGACAGGGGTAACTATGGCTACACCTTC.